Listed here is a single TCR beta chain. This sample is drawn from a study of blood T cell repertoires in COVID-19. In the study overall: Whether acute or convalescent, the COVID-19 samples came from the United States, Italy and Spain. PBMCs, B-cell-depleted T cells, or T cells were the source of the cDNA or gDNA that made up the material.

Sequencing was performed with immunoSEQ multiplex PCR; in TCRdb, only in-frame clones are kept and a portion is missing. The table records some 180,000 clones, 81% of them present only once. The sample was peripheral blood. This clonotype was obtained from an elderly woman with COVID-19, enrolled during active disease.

The CDR3 reads CASSQVLGVETQYF. CDR3 bases: TGCGCCAGCAGCCAAGTGCTAGGGGTAGAGACCCAGTACTTC. The chain employs TRBV4-1 and TRBJ2-5; D perhaps matches TRBD1 (5 bases). V was clipped by 1 base and J by 4 bases, with 10 bases between them. This CDR3 has 14 residues. CDR1 and CDR2 (germline): MGHRA, YSYEKL.